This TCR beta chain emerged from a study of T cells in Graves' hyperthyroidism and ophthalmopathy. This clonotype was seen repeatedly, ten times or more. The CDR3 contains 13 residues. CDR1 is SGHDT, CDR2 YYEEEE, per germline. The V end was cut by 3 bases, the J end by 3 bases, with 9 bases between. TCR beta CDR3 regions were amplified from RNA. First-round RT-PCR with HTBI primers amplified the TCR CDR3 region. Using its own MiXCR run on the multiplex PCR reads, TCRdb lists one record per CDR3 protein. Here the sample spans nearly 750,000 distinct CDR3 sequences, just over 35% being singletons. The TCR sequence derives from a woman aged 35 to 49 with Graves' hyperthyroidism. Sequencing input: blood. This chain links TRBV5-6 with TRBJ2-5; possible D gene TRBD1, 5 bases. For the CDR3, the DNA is TGTGCCAGCAGCTGGGGCGCAGAAGAGACCCAGTACTTC. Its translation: CASSWGAEETQYF.